A single sample is the source of the 13 T cell receptor beta chains below, sequenced in a study of T cell responses to AZD1222 COVID-19 vaccine. Assay: immunoSEQ multiplex PCR; the TCRdb copy retains only in-frame clones and omits some. The sample includes more than 140,000 clones, approximately 95% of them seen just once. Sequencing was performed on peripheral blood, taken on day 0 of MenACWY control vaccination. These TCRs come from an adult in good health.

The V and J genes are TRBV28 and TRBJ1-1; 7 bases are shared with TRBD1. Germline-derived CDR1 and CDR2 are MDHEN and SYDVKM. The CDR3 has 13 residues. With 10 bases clipped from V and 0 bases from J, the junction kept 5 bases outside the gene matches. CDR3 nucleotides: TGTGCCACTGTCGACAGGGTGAACACTGAAGCTTTCTTT. Translating gives CATVDRVNTEAFF. The full variable domain, rest sourced from reference TRBV28 and TRBJ1-1, is DVKVTQSSRYLVKRTGEKVFLECVQDMDHENMFWYRQDPGLGLRLIYFSYDVKMKEKGDIPEGYSVSREKKERFSLILESASTNQTSMYLCATVDRVNTEAFFGQGTRLTVV.

The chain combines TRBV10-2 with TRBJ1-1, with D possibly TRBD1 on 5 matching bases. V was trimmed by 0 bases and J by 5 bases, leaving 10 bases between them. CDR3 size: 14 residues. Looked up from germline, CDR1 is WSHSY and CDR2 is SAAADI. CDR3 sequence: CASSESEGETEAFF. DNA for the CDR3: TGCGCCAGCAGTGAGTCTGAAGGGGAGACTGAAGCTTTCTTT.

The chain carries TRBV7-2 and TRBJ1-1; 8 bases line up with TRBD1. The CDR3 sequence is 13 residues long. Trimming cost V 10 bases and J 5 bases; bases outside gene matches: 9. Germline V gene data show CDR1 as SGHTA and CDR2 as FQGNSA. This CDR3 is CATTLGQGTEAFF. Here the CDR3 DNA reads TGTGCCACCACATTAGGACAGGGTACTGAAGCTTTCTTT. Full variable domain (outside the CDR3, taken from reference TRBV7-2 and TRBJ1-1): GAGVSQSPSNKVTEKGKDVELRCDPISGHTALYWYRQSLGQGLEFLIYFQGNSAPDKSGLPSDRFSAERTGGSVSTLTIQRTQQEDSAVYLCATTLGQGTEAFFGQGTRLTVV.

V is TRBV18 and J is TRBJ1-2, with D unresolved. Germline V gene lookup returns CDR1 KGHSH and CDR2 LQKENI. This CDR3 spans 13 amino acids. V dropped 5 bases and J dropped 6 bases, with 13 bases sitting between them. DNA for the CDR3: TGTGCCAGCTCAAATACGGAAACGGATGGCTACACCTTC. Residues: CASSNTETDGYTF.

This rearrangement joins TRBV7-6 to TRBJ2-7, with D perhaps TRBD1 (5 bases). The CDR3 is 14 residues long. V lost 0 bases and J 5 bases, leaving 11 bases between the germline ends. Germline V gene data show CDR1 as SGHVS and CDR2 as FNYEAQ. The DNA of the CDR3 is TGTGCCAGCAGCTTAGCGGGGCAGGTGAACGAGCAGTACTTC. It translates to CASSLAGQVNEQYF.

This chain links TRBV28 with TRBJ2-1; D not certain. V gave up 6 bases and J gave up 3 bases, with 9 bases separating them. Germline V gene lookup returns CDR1 MDHEN and CDR2 SYDVKM. CDR3 length: 13 amino acids. The chain's CDR3 is CASRKDDYNEQFF. The CDR3 DNA is TGTGCCAGCAGAAAAGATGACTACAATGAGCAGTTCTTC.

The rearrangement uses TRBV19 and TRBJ1-2, with 8 bases lining up with TRBD1. With 3 bases clipped from V and 4 bases from J, the junction kept 7 bases outside the gene matches. CDR1 LNHDA and CDR2 SQIVND come from the germline V gene (reference sequence). The CDR3 loop spans 15 amino acids. For the CDR3, the DNA is TGTGCCAGTAGTATGACGACAGGGGCGATCTATGGCTACACCTTC. It is translated as CASSMTTGAIYGYTF.

This rearrangement joins TRBV10-2 to TRBJ1-5, with D uncertain. V was clipped by 2 bases and J by 5 bases, with 13 bases between them. The CDR3 is 15 residues long. Germline assignment: CDR1 WSHSY and CDR2 SAAADI. The CDR3 DNA reads TGCGCCAGCAGTGAGGGCCTCCTAGGCGATCAGCCCCAGCATTTT. Its translation: CASSEGLLGDQPQHF.

CDR3 protein: CASSQRSGHYGYTF. The CDR3 DNA is TGTGCCAGCAGCCAACGATCAGGGCACTATGGCTACACCTTC. The chain carries TRBV3-1 (or the pseudogene TRBV3-2) and TRBJ1-2, with D possibly matching TRBD1 (5 bases). The CDR3 covers 14 residues. The V gene's germline CDR1 is LGHDT and CDR2 YNNKEL (reference sequence). Trimming pared 2 bases from V and 3 bases from J, leaving 10 bases between.

Written as DNA, the CDR3 is TGTGCCAGCAGGCCTGGGGGCCCATATAGCAATCAGCCCCAGCATTTT. This encodes CASRPGGPYSNQPQHF. The chain links TRBV5-4 to TRBJ1-5; TRBD1 is a possible D gene (6 bases). The CDR3 has 16 residues. Trimming took 5 bases from V and 0 from J, leaving 15 bases between them. The germline V gene encodes CDR1 SGHNT and CDR2 YYREEE (reference sequence).

The CDR3 region is CASSADRGGRDTQYF. CDR3 in DNA: TGTGCCAGCAGCGCCGACAGGGGGGGACGAGATACGCAGTATTTT. The chain links TRBV6-4 to TRBJ2-3; 9 nucleotides match TRBD1. The CDR3 runs 15 residues. Losses at the gene ends were 6 bases for V and 5 bases for J; bases not matched to a gene: 9. Germline V gives CDR1 MRHNA, CDR2 SNTAGT.

Regarding this clone: Additional DNA sequences in this sample encode the identical CDR3. The chain uses TRBV19 and TRBJ1-1; TRBD1 matches at 9 bases. Germline CDR1 and CDR2: LNHDA and SQIVND (reference sequence). The V gene end was trimmed by 1 base and the J gene end by 2 bases; junction bases not matched to a gene: 2. The CDR3 is 15 residues long. CDR3 sequence reads: CASSIVGQGNTEAFF. In DNA form, the CDR3 reads TGTGCCAGTAGTATAGTGGGACAGGGCAACACTGAAGCTTTCTTT.

A remark on this clone: This CDR3 is also generated by other DNA sequences in the sample. J is TRBJ2-7 and V is TRBV7-2; D might be TRBD2 (6 bases). Germline assignment: CDR1 SGHTA and CDR2 FQGNSA. The CDR3 totals 13 residues. The V and J ends lost 5 bases and 1 base respectively, with 9 bases between them. The CDR3 DNA follows: TGTGCCAGCAGCCGCGGGACTTCCTACGAGCAGTACTTC. The encoded protein is CASSRGTSYEQYF. Combining the CDR3 with reference TRBV7-2 and TRBJ2-7 gives the whole variable domain GAGVSQSPSNKVTEKGKDVELRCDPISGHTALYWYRQSLGQGLEFLIYFQGNSAPDKSGLPSDRFSAERTGGSVSTLTIQRTQQEDSAVYLCASSRGTSYEQYFGPGTRLTVT.